Below, one TCR beta chain is given with its context. V lost 0 bases and J lost 13, with 13 bases in between. The length of the CDR3 is 13 residues. Germline V lookup: CDR1 MNHNS, CDR2 SASEGT. This sample was included in a study of blood T cell repertoires in COVID-19. At the level of the study: COVID-19 samples from acute and convalescent phases originated in the United States, Italy and Spain. Sources were T cells, B-cell-depleted T cells, or PBMCs; the material itself was cDNA or gDNA.

The authors' processing: Reference gene primer amplification in the assay estimated nucleated cell counts. Assay: immunoSEQ multiplex PCR; the TCRdb copy retains only in-frame clones and omits some. D and trimming were read from the DNA, whereas the V and J calls and clone size are those reported in that table. This table holds hundreds of thousands of clones, about four fifths found once. This clonotype was obtained from a woman of 80 years or more with acute or convalescent COVID-19. The chain uses TRBV6-1 and TRBJ2-1; tentatively, D is TRBD2 (6 bases). Sequencing was done on a sample of peripheral blood. In DNA form, the CDR3 reads TGTGCCAGCAGTGAAGCCCGAGGGACTGACCAGTTCTTC. As protein: CASSEARGTDQFF.